This T cell receptor (beta chain) was captured by sequencing in a study of CD8+CD57+ T cells in acquired aplastic anemia. Findings and limits, study-wide: Patients were compared with controls for CD8+ Simpson's diversity, and no significant difference emerged.

As concerns this clonotype: Its antigen is not known. A much larger clone lies a single base off, so this may be a read error.

Both TCR beta VDJ combination and CDR3 sequence profiling were carried out. Genomic DNA was the template for this profiling. One entry per CDR3 protein results from TCRdb running MiXCR on the reads. Here the sample spans some 220,000 distinct CDR3 sequences, approximately 35% being singletons. The source of this sequence is a human donor in good health, serving as a control. The sample comprised sorted CD4+, CD8+, or CD8+CD57+ T cells (not recorded which) from PBMCs.

The CDR3 DNA reads TGCAGTTCCTCGGACAGGGCTGAAAGACTGTTTTTT. Translated, it gives CSSSDRAERLFF. The rearrangement joins TRBV20-1 to TRBJ1-4; 8 bases agree with TRBD1. This CDR3 has 12 residues. CDR1 is DFQATT and CDR2 is SNEGSKA in the germline V gene (reference sequence).